One and the same sample provided the 26 T cell receptor beta chains below, sequenced in a study of T cells in Graves' hyperthyroidism and ophthalmopathy. The investigators amplified TCR beta CDR3 regions from RNA transcripts. In the first-round RT-PCR of the TCR CDR3, the HTBI primer set was used. MiXCR, applied by TCRdb to the multiplex PCR reads, yields one record per CDR3 protein. The profile shows some 700,000 distinct CDR3 sequences, 17% of them singletons. Sequencing was performed on blood. These receptors were taken from a man aged 50 to 60 with Graves' hyperthyroidism.

In this sample, this clonotype turned up a few times. The CDR3 bases are TGTGCCAGCAGCCGTAAGTTGGAGACAGATACGCAGTATTTT. Protein: CASSRKLETDTQYF. The genes are TRBV7-9 and TRBJ2-3; no definite D call. V was pared by 5 bases and J by 3 bases, with 12 bases between. The length of the CDR3 is 14 residues. Germline loops: CDR1 SEHNR, CDR2 FQNEAQ (reference sequence).

This clonotype was recorded at least ten times. The chain uses TRBV11-2 and TRBJ1-2; D gene unclear. Trimming removed 1 base from V and 2 bases from J, with 5 bases in between. Germline CDR1 is SGHAT and CDR2 is FQNNGV. The CDR3 length is 13 residues. Here the CDR3 reads CASSLVRNYGYTF. CDR3 bases: TGTGCCAGCAGCTTAGTACGGAACTATGGCTACACCTTC.

In this sample, this clonotype turned up many times. The chain couples TRBV10-3 to TRBJ1-1; 7 bases are a match to TRBD1. Germline CDR1 is ENHRY and CDR2 is SYGVKD. Trimming took 4 bases from V and 1 from J; bases not matched to a gene: 6. This CDR3 region has 15 residues. The CDR3 loop is CAISVDRARNTEAFF. In DNA, the CDR3 is TGTGCCATCAGTGTAGACAGGGCCAGGAACACTGAAGCTTTCTTT.

The V gene is TRBV4-2, the J gene TRBJ2-1; 7 bases align to TRBD2. CDR1 and CDR2 from the germline V gene are LGHNA and YNFKEQ. The length of the CDR3 is 16 residues. Trimming took 1 base from V and 2 from J; bases not matched to a gene: 5. CDR3 sequence (DNA): TGTGCCAGCAGCCAAGTTCGCGGGAGCACCTACAATGAGCAGTTCTTC. Its translation: CASSQVRGSTYNEQFF.

This clonotype was counted ten times or more. This chain uses TRBV18 with TRBJ2-7; D could derive from TRBD1 or TRBD2 (5 bases each). Germline-derived CDR1 and CDR2 are KGHSH and LQKENI. The CDR3 runs 15 residues. V was pared by 6 bases and J by 6 bases, with 21 bases between. CDR3 residues: CASSSDSGYYGEQYF. In nucleotides, the CDR3 is TGTGCCAGCTCCTCCGACAGCGGATACTACGGCGAGCAGTACTTC.

This clonotype was observed a handful of times. The CDR3 sequence: CASNRGETNEKLFF. CDR3 DNA sequence: TGTGCCAGCAATAGAGGGGAAACTAATGAAAAACTGTTTTTT. J is TRBJ1-4 and V is TRBV7-9; a possible D gene is TRBD1 (5 bases). Germline lookup yields CDR1 SEHNR and CDR2 FQNEAQ (reference sequence). The CDR3 sequence is 14 residues long. Trimming stripped 7 bases from V and 1 base from J, with 10 bases between.

This clonotype was detected only a few times. The chain is built from TRBV6-2 or TRBV6-3 and TRBJ2-2, with D perhaps TRBD1 or TRBD2 (5 bases each). This CDR3 comprises 15 residues. CDR1 and CDR2 (germline): MNHEY, SVGEGT. V was clipped by 5 bases and J by 3 bases, with 13 bases between them. CDR3 residues: CASSRTGLHTGELFF. As DNA, the CDR3 is TGTGCCAGCAGTCGAACGGGGCTACACACCGGGGAGCTGTTTTTT.

In its sample, this clonotype was seen many times. The gene calls are TRBV7-2 and TRBJ2-7; D unclear. This CDR3 is 15 amino acids long. Germline V gene sequence: CDR1 SGHTA, CDR2 FQGNSA. V was pared by 2 bases and J by 3 bases, with 14 bases between. This chain's CDR3 is CASSLTRQIVYEQYF. The CDR3 DNA follows: TGTGCCAGCAGCTTAACTCGTCAGATTGTCTACGAGCAGTACTTC.

Only a few counts were recorded for this clonotype. J is TRBJ2-7 and V is TRBV28, with D hard to call. Trimming cost V 6 bases and J 4 bases, with 10 bases left between them. The CDR3 length is 12 residues. Germline V gene sequence: CDR1 MDHEN, CDR2 SYDVKM. Here the CDR3 DNA reads TGTGCCAGCAGCTATTCAGAATACGAGCAGTACTTC. Translation: CASSYSEYEQYF.

This clonotype was seen ten or more times. The chain is built from TRBV28 and TRBJ1-5, with no clear D. The CDR3 totals 14 residues. The germline V gene has CDR1 MDHEN and CDR2 SYDVKM. V lost 6 bases to trimming and J lost 0 bases, with 9 bases between them. Here the CDR3 reads CASRYEISNQPQHF. The DNA of the CDR3 is TGTGCCAGCAGATACGAGATTAGCAATCAGCCCCAGCATTTT.

In this sample, this clonotype turned up many times. This chain uses TRBV7-9 with TRBJ2-7, with TRBD2 matching 7 bases. Germline CDR1 and CDR2: SEHNR and FQNEAQ (reference sequence). The CDR3 is 14 amino acids. The V segment lost 7 bases and the J segment 3 bases; nucleotides outside the gene matches: 9. CDR3 residues: CASKRGEDYYEQYF. Here the CDR3 DNA reads TGTGCCAGCAAGCGGGGAGAAGACTACTACGAGCAGTACTTC.

V usage is TRBV6-2 or TRBV6-3 and J usage is TRBJ2-5; D possibly corresponds to TRBD2 (6 bases). The CDR3 extends over 16 amino acids. The germline V and J ends were trimmed by 2 bases and 2 bases, with 15 bases remaining between them. Per germline, CDR1 MNHEY and CDR2 SVGEGT. The CDR3 reads CASSYEGGILQETQYF. The DNA of the CDR3 is TGTGCCAGCAGTTACGAGGGCGGGATCCTTCAAGAGACCCAGTACTTC.

This clonotype was recorded only once. The rearrangement uses TRBV12-3 or TRBV12-4 and TRBJ2-5, with D possibly being TRBD1 (6 bases). The CDR3 is 14 amino acids. The V end was cut by 5 bases, the J end by 4 bases, with 14 bases between. CDR3: CASSQTGLRETQYF. CDR3 in DNA: TGTGCCAGCAGTCAAACAGGGTTGCGAGAGACCCAGTACTTC.

The rearrangement joins TRBV5-4 to TRBJ2-1; D perhaps matches TRBD2 (5 bases). Looked up from germline, CDR1 is SGHNT and CDR2 is YYREEE (reference sequence). V gave up 4 bases and J gave up 4 bases, with 18 bases separating them. The CDR3 covers 16 residues. CDR3 bases: TGTGCCAGCAGCCCCACTAGTAACCCTGAGTACAATGAGCAGTTCTTC. Its translation: CASSPTSNPEYNEQFF.

This clonotype appeared many times. The V call is TRBV6-1, the J call TRBJ2-3; D ambiguous. The V end lost 1 base, the J end lost 0 bases, and 8 bases lay between the germline ends. CDR1 and CDR2 (germline): MNHNS, SASEGT. The CDR3 length is 15 residues. CDR3 sequence: CASSEGVVSTDTQYF. The CDR3 DNA reads TGTGCCAGCAGTGAAGGGGTTGTTAGCACAGATACGCAGTATTTT.

A few counts support this clonotype. The chain is built from TRBV19 and TRBJ2-2, with TRBD2 matching 11 bases. Germline CDR1 and CDR2: LNHDA and SQIVND (reference sequence). The CDR3 has 18 amino acids. V lost 5 bases to trimming and J lost 1 base; unmatched junction nucleotides: 9. DNA for the CDR3: TGTGCCAGTAGTTTTTCGGGACTAGCGGCTGAGAACACCGGGGAGCTGTTTTTT. Amino acids: CASSFSGLAAENTGELFF.

The CDR3 sequence: CASRGAGTPQLWYF. DNA for the CDR3: TGTGCCAGCAGAGGGGCAGGTACCCCTCAGTTATGGTACTTC. This rearrangement joins TRBV28 to TRBJ2-5, with D possibly matching TRBD1 (5 bases). With 6 bases removed from V and 13 bases from J, the gap between germline ends came to 24 bases. Germline V gene data show CDR1 as MDHEN and CDR2 as SYDVKM. This CDR3 comprises 14 residues.

The gene calls are TRBV20-1 and TRBJ1-5; D might be TRBD1 (5 bases). Germline lookup yields CDR1 DFQATT and CDR2 SNEGSKA (reference sequence). CDR3 length: 14 residues. The V gene lost 4 bases and the J gene lost 4 bases, with 14 bases spanning the gap. The CDR3 protein is CSAKTGTANQPQHF. The CDR3 region has the DNA TGCAGTGCTAAGACCGGGACGGCGAATCAGCCCCAGCATTTT.

V gene TRBV2 combines with J gene TRBJ2-7, with TRBD2 matching 11 bases. This CDR3 contains 15 residues. Germline V gene lookup returns CDR1 SNHLY and CDR2 FYNNEI. V dropped 5 bases and J dropped 6; count of bases not matched to a gene: 9. CDR3 amino acids: CASSYTSGSSVEQYF. The CDR3 nucleotides read TGTGCCAGCAGTTACACTAGCGGGAGTTCGGTCGAGCAGTACTTC.

The rearrangement joins TRBV7-9 to TRBJ2-7; D gene unclear. Trimming left V 4 bases short and J 7 bases short, with 17 bases between. CDR1 is SEHNR and CDR2 is FQNEAQ in the germline V gene (reference sequence). The CDR3 runs to 14 residues. In nucleotides, the CDR3 is TGTGCCAGCAGCTCGCTGCAGAAGGGTATAGAGCAGTACTTC. Protein sequence: CASSSLQKGIEQYF.

In its sample, this clonotype was seen many times. J is TRBJ1-2 and V is TRBV27; a weak D match, TRBD1 (6 bases). The germline CDR1 and CDR2 sequences are MNHEY and SMNVEV (reference sequence). Trimming shortened V by 2 bases and J by 1 base, and 14 bases separated the two germline ends. This CDR3 is 16 amino acids long. CDR3 in DNA: TGTGCCAGCAGTTTACTGGGGGCGGCCCTTAACTATGGCTACACCTTC. Translated: CASSLLGAALNYGYTF.

This clonotype occurred many times. At one of its ends the junction is not consistent with the germline gene, which may arise from a read error. The V and J genes are TRBV30 and TRBJ1-2, with D unresolved. The CDR3 covers 12 residues. In germline, CDR1 is GTSNPN, CDR2 SVGIG (reference sequence). CDR3 nucleotide sequence: TGTGCCAGGAGACAAAGGAACTATGGCTACACCTTC. It specifies CARRQRNYGYTF.

For the CDR3, the DNA is TGTGCCAGCAGCCCGACTAGCGGGAGGCTGGGTGAGCAGTTCTTC. Amino acids: CASSPTSGRLGEQFF. V usage is TRBV7-9 and J usage is TRBJ2-1, with 13 bases lining up with TRBD2. In germline, CDR1 is SEHNR, CDR2 FQNEAQ (reference sequence). This CDR3 spans 15 amino acids. V lost 5 bases and J lost 9; bases outside the gene matches: 7.

This clonotype was observed many times. This sequence joins TRBV28 and TRBJ1-4; D is undetermined. The CDR3 runs to 16 residues. The germline V gene encodes CDR1 MDHEN and CDR2 SYDVKM. Deletions cut 2 bases from V and 2 bases from J, with 12 bases between. The CDR3 loop is CASSLRGAGTNEKLFF. The CDR3 DNA reads TGTGCCAGCAGTTTACGAGGAGCTGGGACTAATGAAAAACTGTTTTTT.

The J gene is TRBJ1-2, the V gene TRBV5-4, with 10 positions matching TRBD1. V lost 4 bases, J lost 3 bases, and 3 bases stayed unmatched. In germline, CDR1 is SGHNT, CDR2 YYREEE (reference sequence). This CDR3 region has 14 residues. The CDR3 sequence: CASSDGTGDYGYTF. CDR3 DNA: TGTGCCAGCAGCGACGGGACAGGGGACTATGGCTACACCTTC.

This clonotype was detected ten times or more. The genes are TRBV20-1 and TRBJ1-1; a weak D match, TRBD1 (6 bases). This CDR3 has 13 amino acids. Germline V lookup: CDR1 DFQATT, CDR2 SNEGSKA (reference sequence). V dropped 5 bases and J dropped 0 bases, with 10 bases sitting between them. The CDR3 DNA is TGCAGTGCTCGGACAGCCTTGAACACTGAAGCTTTCTTT. Translation gives CSARTALNTEAFF.